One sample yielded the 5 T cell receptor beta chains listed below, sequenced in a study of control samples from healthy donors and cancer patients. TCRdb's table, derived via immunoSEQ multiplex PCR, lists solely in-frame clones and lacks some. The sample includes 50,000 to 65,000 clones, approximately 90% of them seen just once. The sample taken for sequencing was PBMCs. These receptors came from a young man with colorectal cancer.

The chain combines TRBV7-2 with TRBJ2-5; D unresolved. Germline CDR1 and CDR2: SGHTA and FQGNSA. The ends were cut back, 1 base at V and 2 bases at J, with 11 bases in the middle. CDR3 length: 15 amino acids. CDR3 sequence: CASSLVSTVQETQYF. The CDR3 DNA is TGTGCCAGCAGCTTAGTTAGTACGGTGCAAGAGACCCAGTACTTC.

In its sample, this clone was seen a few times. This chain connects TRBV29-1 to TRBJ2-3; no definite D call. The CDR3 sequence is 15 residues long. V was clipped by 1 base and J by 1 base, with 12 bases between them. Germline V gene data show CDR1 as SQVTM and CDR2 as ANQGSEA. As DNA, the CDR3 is TGCAGCGTTGAAGGTCATCAGCCTCGCACAGATACGCAGTATTTT. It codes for CSVEGHQPRTDTQYF.

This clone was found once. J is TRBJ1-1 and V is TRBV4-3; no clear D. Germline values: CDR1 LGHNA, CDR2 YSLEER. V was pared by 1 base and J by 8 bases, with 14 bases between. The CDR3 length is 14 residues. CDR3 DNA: TGCGCCAGCAGCCAAGGAAATGGGTTAACGGAAGCTTTCTTT. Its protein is CASSQGNGLTEAFF.

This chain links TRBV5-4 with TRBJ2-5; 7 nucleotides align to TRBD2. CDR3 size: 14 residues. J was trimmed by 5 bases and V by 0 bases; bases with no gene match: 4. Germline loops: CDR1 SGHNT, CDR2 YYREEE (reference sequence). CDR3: CASSLEREGETQYF. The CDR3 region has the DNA TGTGCCAGCAGCTTGGAAAGGGAGGGGGAGACCCAGTACTTC.

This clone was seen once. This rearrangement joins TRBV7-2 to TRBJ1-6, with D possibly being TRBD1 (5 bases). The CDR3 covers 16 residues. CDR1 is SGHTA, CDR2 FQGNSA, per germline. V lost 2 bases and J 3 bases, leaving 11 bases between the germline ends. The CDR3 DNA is TGTGCCAGCAGCTTAAGCGGGGGTATCTATAATTCACCCCTCCACTTT. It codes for CASSLSGGIYNSPLHF.